This T cell receptor beta chain originates from a study of cytomegalovirus exposure and HLA in healthy donors. The CDR3 covers 15 residues. V lost 7 bases and J lost 3, with 18 bases in between. Per the germline V gene, CDR1 is MNHNY and CDR2 is SVGAGI (reference sequence). The donors were members of the validation cohort comprising 120 subjects, separate from the roughly 670-subject first cohort. TCRdb's copy holds only in-frame clones and misses some; the assay was immunoSEQ multiplex PCR. The data show around 60,000 clones, around nine tenths seen once. A remark on this clone: Its antigen remains unknown.

General study results and limits: Most TCR sequences showed up rarely, but some public TCRs showed up in many donors. Within the 95 to 150 validation repertoires, first-cohort TCR clusters tended to co-occur, according to a later analysis. Confirmation in vitro established that a few CMV-associated chains were specific for CMV antigens.

Sample: PBMCs. The clonotype comes from a man younger than 35 in good health and CMV-seronegative. The V call is TRBV6-6, the J call TRBJ1-1; D call uncertain. As DNA, the CDR3 is TGTGCCAGCACCCCCGGTCGGGTAGCGGACACTGAAGCTTTCTTT. Residues: CASTPGRVADTEAFF.